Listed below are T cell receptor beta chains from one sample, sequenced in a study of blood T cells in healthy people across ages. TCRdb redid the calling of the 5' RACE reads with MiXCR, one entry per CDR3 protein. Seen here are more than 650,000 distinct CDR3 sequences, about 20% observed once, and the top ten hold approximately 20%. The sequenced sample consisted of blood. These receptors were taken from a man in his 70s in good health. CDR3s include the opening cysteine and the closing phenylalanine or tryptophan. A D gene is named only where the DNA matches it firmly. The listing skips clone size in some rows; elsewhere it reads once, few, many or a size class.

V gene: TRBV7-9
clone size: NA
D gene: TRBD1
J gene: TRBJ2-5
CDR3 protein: CASSLGDREEETQYF

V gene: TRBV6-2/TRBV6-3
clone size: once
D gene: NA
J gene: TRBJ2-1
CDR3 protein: CASWGFFGGATYNEQFF

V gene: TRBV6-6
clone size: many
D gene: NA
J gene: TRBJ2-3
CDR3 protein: CASSYGGGGERTDTQYF

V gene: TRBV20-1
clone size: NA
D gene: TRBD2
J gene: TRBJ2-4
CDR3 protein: CSAPGTSLKNIQYF

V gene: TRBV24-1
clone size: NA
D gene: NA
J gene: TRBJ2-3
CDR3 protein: CATSDYGEVDTQYF

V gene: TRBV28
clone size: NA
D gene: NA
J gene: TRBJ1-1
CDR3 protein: CASSPRQYTEAFF

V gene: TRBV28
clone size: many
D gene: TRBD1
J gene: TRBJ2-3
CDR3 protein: CASSLGQGATDTQYF

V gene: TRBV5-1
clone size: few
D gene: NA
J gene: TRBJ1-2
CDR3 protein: CASSQNLPYGYTF

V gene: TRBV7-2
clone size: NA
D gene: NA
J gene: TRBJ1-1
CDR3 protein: CASSSARGLMNTEAFF

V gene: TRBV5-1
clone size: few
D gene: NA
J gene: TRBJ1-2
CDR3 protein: CASSLGSDKSNYGCTF

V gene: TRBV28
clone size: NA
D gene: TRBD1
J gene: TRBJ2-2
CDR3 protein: CASSSRGLMNTGELFF

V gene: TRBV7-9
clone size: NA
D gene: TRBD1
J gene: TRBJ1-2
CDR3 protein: CASSPTGVNYGYTF

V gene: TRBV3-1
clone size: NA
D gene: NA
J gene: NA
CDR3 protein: CASSQVGSSGAEQFF

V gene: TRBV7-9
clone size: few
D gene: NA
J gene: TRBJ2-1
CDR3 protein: CASSSGPSQFNEQFF

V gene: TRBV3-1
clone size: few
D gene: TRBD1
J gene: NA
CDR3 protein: CASSQRGREQFF

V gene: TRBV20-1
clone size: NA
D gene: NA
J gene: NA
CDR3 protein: CSARDSLDEQYF

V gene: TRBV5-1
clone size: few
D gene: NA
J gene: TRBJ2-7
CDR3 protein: CASSLSEYEQYF

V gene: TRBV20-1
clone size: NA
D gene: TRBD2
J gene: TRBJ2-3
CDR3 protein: CSARDRTGLAGGNTQYF

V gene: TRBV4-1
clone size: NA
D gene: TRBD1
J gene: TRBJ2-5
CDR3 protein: CASSQGPRTGEQETQYF

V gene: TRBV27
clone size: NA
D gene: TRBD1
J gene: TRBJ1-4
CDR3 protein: CASSKDRVGNEKLFF

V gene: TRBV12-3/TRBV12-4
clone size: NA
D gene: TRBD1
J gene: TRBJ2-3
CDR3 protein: CASRTGQGGSDTQYF

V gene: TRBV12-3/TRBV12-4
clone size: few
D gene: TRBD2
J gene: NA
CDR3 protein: CASSPVAGPYEQYF

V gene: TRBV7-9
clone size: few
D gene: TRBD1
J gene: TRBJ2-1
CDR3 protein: CASRRPGQGDDNEQFF

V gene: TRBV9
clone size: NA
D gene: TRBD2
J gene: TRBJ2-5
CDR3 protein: CASTPGLGARETQYF

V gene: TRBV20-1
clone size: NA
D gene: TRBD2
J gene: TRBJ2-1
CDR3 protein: CSARGLAGGGIYNEQFF

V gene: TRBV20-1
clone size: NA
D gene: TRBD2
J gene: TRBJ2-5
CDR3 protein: CSVSPSGRALETQYF

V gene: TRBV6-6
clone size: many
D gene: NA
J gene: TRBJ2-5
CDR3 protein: CASSPGGSKETQYF

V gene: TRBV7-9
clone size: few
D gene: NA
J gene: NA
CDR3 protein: CASSIQQGEQYF

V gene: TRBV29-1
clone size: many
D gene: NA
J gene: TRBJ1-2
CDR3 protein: CSVDTGSGYTF

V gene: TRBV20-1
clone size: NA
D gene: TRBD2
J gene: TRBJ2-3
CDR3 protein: CSARRIAGENTQYF

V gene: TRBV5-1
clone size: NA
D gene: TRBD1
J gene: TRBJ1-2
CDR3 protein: CASSLAPGTAYGYTF

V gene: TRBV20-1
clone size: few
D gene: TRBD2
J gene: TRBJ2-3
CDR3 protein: CSARDQGLPSDTQYF

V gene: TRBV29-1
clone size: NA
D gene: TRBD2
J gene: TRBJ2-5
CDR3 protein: CSVERWVSGKETQYF

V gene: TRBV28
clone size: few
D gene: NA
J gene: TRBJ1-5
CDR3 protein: CASSYRESHNQPQHF

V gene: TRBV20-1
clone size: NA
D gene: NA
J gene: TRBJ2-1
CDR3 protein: CSARPGTRINEQFF

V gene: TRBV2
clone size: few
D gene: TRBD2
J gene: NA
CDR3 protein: CASTEGLAGGNEQFF

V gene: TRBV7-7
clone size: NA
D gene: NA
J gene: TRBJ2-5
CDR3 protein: CASSLDRAQEAQYF

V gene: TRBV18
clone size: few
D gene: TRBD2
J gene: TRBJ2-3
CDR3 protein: CASSPMGLGTDTQYF

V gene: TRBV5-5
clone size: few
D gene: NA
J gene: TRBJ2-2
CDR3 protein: CASSSREFTGELFF

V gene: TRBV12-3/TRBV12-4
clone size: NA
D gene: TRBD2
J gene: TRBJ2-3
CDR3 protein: CASSGTSGTTDTQYF

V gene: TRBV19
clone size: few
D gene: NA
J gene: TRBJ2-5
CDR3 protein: CASSSGLLLISETQYF

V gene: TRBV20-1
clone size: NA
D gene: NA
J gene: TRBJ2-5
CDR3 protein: CSARPLASTETQYF

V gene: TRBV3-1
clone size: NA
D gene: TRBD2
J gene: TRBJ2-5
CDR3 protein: CASNQVGGLAGEETQYF

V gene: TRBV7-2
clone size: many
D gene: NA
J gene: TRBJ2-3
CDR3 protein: CASSFGRRTDTQYF

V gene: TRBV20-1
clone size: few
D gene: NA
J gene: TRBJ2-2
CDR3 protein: CSARVTVGTGELFF

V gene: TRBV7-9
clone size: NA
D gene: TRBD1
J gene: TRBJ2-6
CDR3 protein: CASSFLFRDRVSVGANVLAF

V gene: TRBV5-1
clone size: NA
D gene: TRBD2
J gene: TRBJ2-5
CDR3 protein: CASTFRGEETQYF

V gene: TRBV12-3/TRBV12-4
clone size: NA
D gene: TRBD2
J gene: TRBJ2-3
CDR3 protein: CASRPLAGGDTQYF

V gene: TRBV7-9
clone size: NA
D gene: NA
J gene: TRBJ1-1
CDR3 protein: CASSLWTLRTEAFF

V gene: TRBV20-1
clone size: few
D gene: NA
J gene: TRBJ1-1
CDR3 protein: CIQRTVLNTEAFF

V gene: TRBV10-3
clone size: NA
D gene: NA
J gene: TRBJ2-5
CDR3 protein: CAIGSSWETQYF

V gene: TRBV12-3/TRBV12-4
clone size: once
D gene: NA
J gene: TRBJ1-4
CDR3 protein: CASSLRTVATNEKLFF

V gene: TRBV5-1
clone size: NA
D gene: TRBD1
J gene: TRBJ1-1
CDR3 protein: CASSSPQGATEAFF

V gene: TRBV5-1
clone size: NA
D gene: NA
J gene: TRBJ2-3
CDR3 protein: CASSLQDSSTDTQYF

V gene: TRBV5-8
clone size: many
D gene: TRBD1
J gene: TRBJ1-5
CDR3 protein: CASSIQGFSNQPQHF

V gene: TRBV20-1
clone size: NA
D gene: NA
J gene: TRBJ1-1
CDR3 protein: CSALWNTEAFF